The sequence of this T cell receptor beta chain was determined in a study of molecular identifiers for immune sequencing clone quantification. Study-wide findings and caveats: Jurkat TCR RNA spiked in from one cell could reportedly be detected among 800,000 to 1,000,000 naive cells. Clonotypes topping 20 RNA copies carried over 99% of effector molecules but under 1% of naive ones.

This clonotype was counted between two and nine times. Its specificity is unknown. Previously described methods with listed TCR primers produced the bulk TCR libraries. TCRdb independently ran MiXCR on the PCR reads; one entry per CDR3 protein. There are nearly 650,000 distinct CDR3 sequences in the sample; roughly 25% occur only once, and 0.7% to 0.95% lies in the top ten. This CDR3 contains 14 residues. Trimming took off 4 bases at V and 2 bases at J, with 11 bases between the two ends. The germline gives CDR1 MNHEY, CDR2 SVGAGI. The chain combines TRBV6-5 with TRBJ2-5; TRBD2 is a possible D gene (5 bases). This receptor was taken from a human donor in good health. Some libraries in this study had Jurkat cell RNA spiked in. The sample consisted of naive CD8+ T cells from blood, with Jurkat cell RNA spiked in. As to subset: FACS-sorted CD8+CD4-CCR7+CD45RA+ naive T cells. The chain's CDR3 is CASSSRGMQETQYF. The CDR3 region has the DNA TGTGCCAGCAGTTCCCGAGGGATGCAAGAGACCCAGTACTTC.